This T cell receptor beta chain was obtained from a study of blood T cell repertoires in COVID-19. Assay: immunoSEQ multiplex PCR; the TCRdb copy retains only in-frame clones and omits some. The sample holds about 150,000 clones, approximately 87% seen once. The source of this sequence is a human donor in a cohort sampled during active COVID-19. The sample consisted of peripheral blood.

This CDR3 reads CASTPGGSHYEQYF. CDR3 DNA: TGTGCCAGCACCCCGGGAGGGTCCCACTACGAGCAGTACTTC. The chain links TRBV7-9 to TRBJ2-7, with TRBD2 matching over 8 bases. Germline V gene sequence: CDR1 SEHNR, CDR2 FQNEAQ (reference sequence). With 7 bases clipped from V and 3 bases from J, the junction kept 8 bases outside the gene matches. The CDR3 totals 14 residues.